These T cell receptor beta chains were read from a single sample in a study of PD-1 blockade in classical Hodgkin lymphoma. Only in-frame clones appear in the TCRdb table, and some are missing; sequencing was by immunoSEQ multiplex PCR. The data contain about 21,000 clones, about three quarters of them singletons. The specimen comprised peripheral blood mononuclear cells (PBMCs), sampled before the fourth cycle of nivolumab. These receptor sequences come from a human donor with classical Hodgkin lymphoma. Each CDR3 is given with its conserved first and last residue. D genes are given only for firm matches.

v_call: TRBV7-8; d_call: TRBD2; j_call: TRBJ2-3; cdr3_aa: CASSPSGASTDTQYF
v_call: TRBV9; d_call: NA; j_call: TRBJ2-3; cdr3_aa: CASSAQSGATDTQYF
v_call: TRBV6-5; d_call: NA; j_call: TRBJ2-3; cdr3_aa: CASSSQGRYGDTQYF
v_call: TRBV21-1; d_call: NA; j_call: TRBJ1-1; cdr3_aa: CASSEYRHTDTEAFF
v_call: TRBV5-1; d_call: TRBD2; j_call: TRBJ2-7; cdr3_aa: CASSLPQTSGLGEQYF
v_call: TRBV19; d_call: NA; j_call: TRBJ1-5; cdr3_aa: CASSKTDRLNQPQHF
v_call: TRBV5-1; d_call: TRBD2; j_call: TRBJ2-7; cdr3_aa: CASSLSSGGISYEQYF
v_call: TRBV5-1; d_call: NA; j_call: TRBJ1-3; cdr3_aa: CASSLYSGVSGNTIYF
v_call: TRBV2; d_call: TRBD2; j_call: TRBJ2-1; cdr3_aa: CASSDGLAGDFYNEQFF
v_call: TRBV10-1; d_call: TRBD2; j_call: TRBJ2-5; cdr3_aa: CASSEAGEETQYF
v_call: TRBV18; d_call: TRBD2; j_call: TRBJ2-1; cdr3_aa: CASSPGTSGRWKWSYNEQFF
v_call: TRBV27; d_call: NA; j_call: TRBJ2-3; cdr3_aa: CASSSLSDSTDTQYF
v_call: TRBV27; d_call: TRBD1; j_call: TRBJ1-2; cdr3_aa: CASSVTGTGVGYTF
v_call: TRBV6-6; d_call: TRBD2; j_call: TRBJ2-7; cdr3_aa: CASSYSSGREEQYF
v_call: TRBV2; d_call: TRBD1; j_call: TRBJ2-4; cdr3_aa: CASTLTGSNIQYF
v_call: TRBV19; d_call: NA; j_call: TRBJ2-1; cdr3_aa: CASSMFPPGLLTPGGYNEQFF
v_call: TRBV5-1; d_call: NA; j_call: TRBJ2-5; cdr3_aa: CASSLGGPDETQYF
v_call: TRBV10-3; d_call: NA; j_call: TRBJ2-5; cdr3_aa: CAISRQGETQYF
v_call: TRBV6-1; d_call: NA; j_call: TRBJ1-3; cdr3_aa: CASSETLGRGNTIYF
v_call: TRBV10-3; d_call: TRBD1; j_call: TRBJ1-5; cdr3_aa: CAISGGQGEVQPQHF
v_call: TRBV27; d_call: NA; j_call: TRBJ2-3; cdr3_aa: CASRGIGAGGTDTQYF
v_call: TRBV10-3; d_call: TRBD2; j_call: TRBJ2-3; cdr3_aa: CASTKAGADTQYF
v_call: TRBV18; d_call: NA; j_call: TRBJ1-3; cdr3_aa: CASSPYRVTGFGNTIYF
v_call: TRBV7-6; d_call: TRBD1; j_call: TRBJ2-6; cdr3_aa: CASSPRTGAFSGANVLTF
v_call: TRBV23-1; d_call: NA; j_call: TRBJ2-5; cdr3_aa: CASSQKGPETQYF
v_call: TRBV6-5; d_call: NA; j_call: TRBJ2-1; cdr3_aa: CASRGSANEQFF
v_call: TRBV21-1; d_call: NA; j_call: TRBJ2-7; cdr3_aa: CASSKNGDGVGCPNEQYF
v_call: TRBV5-1; d_call: NA; j_call: TRBJ2-1; cdr3_aa: CASSLLGGASYNEQFF
v_call: TRBV27; d_call: NA; j_call: TRBJ1-2; cdr3_aa: CASSPYNGGYTF
v_call: TRBV19; d_call: NA; j_call: TRBJ2-6; cdr3_aa: CASRGVEVGANVLTF
v_call: TRBV10-3; d_call: NA; j_call: TRBJ2-2; cdr3_aa: CAIGRDTYEGELFF
v_call: TRBV5-5; d_call: NA; j_call: TRBJ1-2; cdr3_aa: CASSLVSGEGYTF
v_call: TRBV2; d_call: NA; j_call: TRBJ1-2; cdr3_aa: CASLAVLVNYGYTF
v_call: TRBV2; d_call: NA; j_call: TRBJ2-2; cdr3_aa: CASSVEPGELFF
v_call: TRBV10-3; d_call: TRBD2; j_call: TRBJ2-5; cdr3_aa: CATGREAQETQYF
v_call: TRBV14; d_call: TRBD2; j_call: TRBJ2-3; cdr3_aa: CASSQDVIGLAGVRGTDTQYF
v_call: TRBV9; d_call: TRBD1; j_call: TRBJ1-3; cdr3_aa: CASSPHRTGAGNTIYF
v_call: TRBV5-1; d_call: TRBD1; j_call: TRBJ2-7; cdr3_aa: CASSLVARQGTYEQYF
v_call: TRBV19; d_call: TRBD1; j_call: TRBJ1-1; cdr3_aa: CASSIRQGFTEAFF
v_call: TRBV6-5; d_call: NA; j_call: TRBJ1-2; cdr3_aa: CASSYSGTDVYGYTF
v_call: TRBV7-6; d_call: NA; j_call: TRBJ1-4; cdr3_aa: CASSLEADNEKLFF
v_call: TRBV5-1; d_call: NA; j_call: TRBJ1-3; cdr3_aa: CASSAGAPGNTIYF
v_call: TRBV29-1; d_call: NA; j_call: TRBJ2-5; cdr3_aa: CSVEDNSQGETQYF
v_call: TRBV7-5; d_call: NA; j_call: TRBJ1-5; cdr3_aa: CVRSSDPGQVGNQPQHF
v_call: TRBV19; d_call: NA; j_call: TRBJ1-5; cdr3_aa: CASGWLQPQHF
v_call: TRBV5-1; d_call: NA; j_call: TRBJ2-6; cdr3_aa: CASSRASSGANVLTF
v_call: TRBV27; d_call: TRBD2; j_call: TRBJ2-2; cdr3_aa: CASSLSGTGTGELFF
v_call: TRBV5-8; d_call: NA; j_call: TRBJ2-3; cdr3_aa: CASSLVTDTQYF
v_call: TRBV19; d_call: TRBD2; j_call: TRBJ2-1; cdr3_aa: CASSDQLAGNNNEQFF
v_call: TRBV7-8; d_call: TRBD2; j_call: TRBJ2-7; cdr3_aa: CASSRRTSGRYEQYF
v_call: TRBV10-3; d_call: NA; j_call: TRBJ2-5; cdr3_aa: CAIKAGAGETQYF
v_call: TRBV19; d_call: NA; j_call: TRBJ2-7; cdr3_aa: CASTTGVGREQYF
v_call: TRBV5-6; d_call: NA; j_call: TRBJ2-3; cdr3_aa: CASSFGDTQYF
v_call: TRBV15; d_call: NA; j_call: TRBJ2-3; cdr3_aa: CATSRGSPDTQYF
v_call: TRBV21-1; d_call: NA; j_call: TRBJ2-2; cdr3_aa: CASSKAASGRMAGELFF
v_call: TRBV9; d_call: NA; j_call: TRBJ1-1; cdr3_aa: CASSVEAQGQAFF
v_call: TRBV6-1; d_call: TRBD1; j_call: TRBJ1-6; cdr3_aa: CASSEGRPGTANSPLHF
v_call: TRBV29-1; d_call: NA; j_call: TRBJ2-2; cdr3_aa: CSVEDSLLAGELFF
v_call: TRBV10-3; d_call: TRBD2; j_call: TRBJ2-5; cdr3_aa: CAISGTSAETQYF